This TCR beta chain emerged from a study of blood T cell repertoires in COVID-19. On the study more broadly: Collection of acute and convalescent COVID-19 samples took place in the United States, Italy and Spain. From T cells, B-cell-depleted T cells, or PBMCs came the material, which was cDNA or gDNA.

This clone appeared a single time. Produced via immunoSEQ multiplex PCR; TCRdb's table is partial and in-frame only. The top ten hold 2.5% to 3% of the sample, which has approximately 150,000 clones, roughly 81% seen once. Looked up from germline, CDR1 is SGHRS and CDR2 is YFSETQ. This CDR3 spans 14 amino acids. Trimming took 1 base from V and 4 from J, leaving 11 bases between them. What was sequenced was peripheral blood. V gene TRBV5-1 combines with J gene TRBJ1-2; D possibly corresponds to TRBD1 (6 bases). The clonotype originates from a woman aged 80 or over with COVID-19, enrolled during active disease. CDR3 DNA: TGCGCCAGCAGCTTGTTTGTGGGGGCCTATGGCTACACCTTC. Protein: CASSLFVGAYGYTF.